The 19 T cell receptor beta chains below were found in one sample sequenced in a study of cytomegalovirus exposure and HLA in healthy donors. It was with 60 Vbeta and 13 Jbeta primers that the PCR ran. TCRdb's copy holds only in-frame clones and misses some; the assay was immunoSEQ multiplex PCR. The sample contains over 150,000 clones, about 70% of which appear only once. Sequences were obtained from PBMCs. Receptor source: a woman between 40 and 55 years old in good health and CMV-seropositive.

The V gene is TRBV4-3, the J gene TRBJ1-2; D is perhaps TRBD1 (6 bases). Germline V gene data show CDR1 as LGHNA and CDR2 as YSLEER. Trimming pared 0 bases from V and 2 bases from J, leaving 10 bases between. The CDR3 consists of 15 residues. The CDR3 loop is CASSQEVGTNYGYTF. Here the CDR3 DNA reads TGCGCCAGCAGCCAAGAGGTGGGGACAAACTATGGCTACACCTTC.

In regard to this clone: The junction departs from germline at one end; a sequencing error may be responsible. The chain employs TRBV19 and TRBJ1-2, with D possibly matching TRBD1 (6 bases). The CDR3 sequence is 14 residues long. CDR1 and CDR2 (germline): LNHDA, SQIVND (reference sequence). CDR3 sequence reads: CASSASGTPYGYPF. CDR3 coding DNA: TGTGCCAGTAGTGCCTCCGGGACACCCTACGGCTACCCCTTC.

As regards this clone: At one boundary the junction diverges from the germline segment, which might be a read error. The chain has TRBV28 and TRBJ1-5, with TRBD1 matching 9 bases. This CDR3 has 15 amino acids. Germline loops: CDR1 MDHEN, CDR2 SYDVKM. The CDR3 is CASSLTGGSNQPQNF. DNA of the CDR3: TGTGCCAGCAGTCTCACAGGGGGCAGCAATCAGCCCCAGAATTTT.

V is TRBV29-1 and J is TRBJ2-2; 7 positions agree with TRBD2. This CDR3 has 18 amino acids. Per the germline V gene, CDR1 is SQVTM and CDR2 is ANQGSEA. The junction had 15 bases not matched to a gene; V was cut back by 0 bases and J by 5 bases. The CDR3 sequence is CSVEEFNGATSLTGELFF. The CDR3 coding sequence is TGCAGCGTTGAAGAATTTAACGGGGCGACTAGCCTGACCGGGGAGCTGTTTTTT.

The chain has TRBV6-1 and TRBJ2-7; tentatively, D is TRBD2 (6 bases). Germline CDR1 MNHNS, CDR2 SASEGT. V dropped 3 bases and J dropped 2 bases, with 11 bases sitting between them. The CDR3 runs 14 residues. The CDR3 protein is CASSDSGGTYEQYF. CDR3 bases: TGTGCCAGCAGTGATTCGGGCGGGACCTACGAGCAGTACTTC.

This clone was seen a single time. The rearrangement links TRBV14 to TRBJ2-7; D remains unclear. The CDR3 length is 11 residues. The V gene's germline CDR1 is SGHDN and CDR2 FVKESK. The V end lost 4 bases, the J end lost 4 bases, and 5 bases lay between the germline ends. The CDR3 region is CASSPYYEQYF. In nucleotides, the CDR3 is TGTGCCAGCAGCCCCTATTACGAGCAGTACTTC.

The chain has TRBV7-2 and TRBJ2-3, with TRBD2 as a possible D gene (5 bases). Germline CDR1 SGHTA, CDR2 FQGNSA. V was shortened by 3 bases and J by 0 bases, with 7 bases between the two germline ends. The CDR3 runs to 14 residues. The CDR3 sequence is CASSFRGSTDTQYF. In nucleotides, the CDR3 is TGTGCCAGCAGCTTTCGGGGAAGCACAGATACGCAGTATTTT. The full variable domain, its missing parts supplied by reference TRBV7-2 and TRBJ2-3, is GAGVSQSPSNKVTEKGKDVELRCDPISGHTALYWYRQSLGQGLEFLIYFQGNSAPDKSGLPSDRFSAERTGGSVSTLTIQRTQQEDSAVYLCASSFRGSTDTQYFGPGTRLTVL.

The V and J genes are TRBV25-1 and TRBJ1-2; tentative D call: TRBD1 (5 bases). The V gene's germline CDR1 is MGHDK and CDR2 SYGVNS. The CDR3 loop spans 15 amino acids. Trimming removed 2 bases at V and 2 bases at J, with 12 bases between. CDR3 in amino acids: CASSETGTLNYGYTF. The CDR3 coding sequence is TGTGCCAGCAGTGAAACCGGGACTCTCAACTATGGCTACACCTTC.

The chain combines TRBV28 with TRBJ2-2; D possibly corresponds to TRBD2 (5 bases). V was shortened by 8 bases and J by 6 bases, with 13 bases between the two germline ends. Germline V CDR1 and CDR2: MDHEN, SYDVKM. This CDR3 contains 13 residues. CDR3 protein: CASHSTGAGELFF. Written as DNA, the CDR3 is TGTGCCAGCCACAGTACCGGGGCCGGGGAGCTGTTTTTT. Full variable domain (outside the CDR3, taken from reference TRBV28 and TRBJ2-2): DVKVTQSSRYLVKRTGEKVFLECVQDMDHENMFWYRQDPGLGLRLIYFSYDVKMKEKGDIPEGYSVSREKKERFSLILESASTNQTSMYLCASHSTGAGELFFGEGSRLTVL.

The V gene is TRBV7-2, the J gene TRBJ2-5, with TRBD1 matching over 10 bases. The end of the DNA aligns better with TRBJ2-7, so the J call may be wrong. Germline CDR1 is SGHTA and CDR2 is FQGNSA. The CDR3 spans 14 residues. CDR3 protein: CASSLGQGLNEQYF. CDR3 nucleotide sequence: TGTGCCAGCAGCTTGGGACAGGGGTTAAACGAGCAGTACTTC.

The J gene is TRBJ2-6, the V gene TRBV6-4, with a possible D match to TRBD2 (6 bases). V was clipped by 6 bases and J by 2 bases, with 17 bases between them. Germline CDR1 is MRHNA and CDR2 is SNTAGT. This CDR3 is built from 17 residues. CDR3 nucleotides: TGTGCCAGCAGAACTAGCCAATTAGATCCTGGGGCCAACGTCCTGACTTTC. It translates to CASRTSQLDPGANVLTF.

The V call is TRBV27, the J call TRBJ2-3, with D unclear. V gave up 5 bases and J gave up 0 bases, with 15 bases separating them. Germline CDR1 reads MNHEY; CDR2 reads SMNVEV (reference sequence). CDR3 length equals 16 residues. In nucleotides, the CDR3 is TGTGCCAGCAGTAGCCCTTGGAGTCCTAGCACAGATACGCAGTATTTT. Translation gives CASSSPWSPSTDTQYF.

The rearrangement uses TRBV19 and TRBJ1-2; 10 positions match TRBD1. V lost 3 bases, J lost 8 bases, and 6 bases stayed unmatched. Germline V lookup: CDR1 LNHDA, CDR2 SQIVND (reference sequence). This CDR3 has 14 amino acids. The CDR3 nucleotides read TGTGCCAGTAGTATCCCCGACAGGGGGCGCGGCTACACCTTC. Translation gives CASSIPDRGRGYTF.

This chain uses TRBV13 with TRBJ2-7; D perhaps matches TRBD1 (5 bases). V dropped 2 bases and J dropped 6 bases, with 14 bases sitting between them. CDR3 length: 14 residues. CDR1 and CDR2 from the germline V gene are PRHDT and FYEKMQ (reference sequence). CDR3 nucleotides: TGTGCCAGCAGCTTAAAAGGGGTGAACTGCGAGCAGTACTTC. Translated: CASSLKGVNCEQYF.

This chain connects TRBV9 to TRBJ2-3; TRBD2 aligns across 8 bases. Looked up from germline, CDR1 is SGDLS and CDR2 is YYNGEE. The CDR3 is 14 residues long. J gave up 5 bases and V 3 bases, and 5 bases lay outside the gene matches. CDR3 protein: CASSARLALDTQYF. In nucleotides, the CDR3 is TGTGCCAGCAGCGCGAGACTAGCGTTAGATACGCAGTATTTT.

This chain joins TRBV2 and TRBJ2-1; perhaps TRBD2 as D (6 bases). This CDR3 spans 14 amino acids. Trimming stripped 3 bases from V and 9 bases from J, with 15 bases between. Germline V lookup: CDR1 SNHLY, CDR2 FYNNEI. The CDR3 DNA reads TGTGCCAGCAGTGAGGGGATAGCGCGGGGTGAGCAGTTCTTC. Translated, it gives CASSEGIARGEQFF.

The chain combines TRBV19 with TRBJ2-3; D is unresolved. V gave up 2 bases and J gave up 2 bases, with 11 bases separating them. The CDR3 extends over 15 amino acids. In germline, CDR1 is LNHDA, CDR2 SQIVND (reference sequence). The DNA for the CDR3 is TGTGCCAGTAGTATACTAGGCGATGTCACAGATACGCAGTATTTT. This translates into CASSILGDVTDTQYF.

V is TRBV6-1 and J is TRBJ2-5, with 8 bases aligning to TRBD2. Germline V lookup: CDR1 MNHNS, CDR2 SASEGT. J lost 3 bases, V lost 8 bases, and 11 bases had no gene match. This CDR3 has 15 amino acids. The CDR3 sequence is CASASGRGWEETQYF. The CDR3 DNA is TGTGCCAGCGCCAGCGGGAGAGGTTGGGAAGAGACCCAGTACTTC.

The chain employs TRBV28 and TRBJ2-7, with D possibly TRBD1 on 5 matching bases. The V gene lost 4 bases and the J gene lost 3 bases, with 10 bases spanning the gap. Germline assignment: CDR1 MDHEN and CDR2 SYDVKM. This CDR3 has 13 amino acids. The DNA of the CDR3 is TGTGCCAGCAGTTCCCATACAGGCTACGAGCAGTACTTC. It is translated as CASSSHTGYEQYF. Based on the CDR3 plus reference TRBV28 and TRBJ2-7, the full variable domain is DVKVTQSSRYLVKRTGEKVFLECVQDMDHENMFWYRQDPGLGLRLIYFSYDVKMKEKGDIPEGYSVSREKKERFSLILESASTNQTSMYLCASSSHTGYEQYFGPGTRLTVT.